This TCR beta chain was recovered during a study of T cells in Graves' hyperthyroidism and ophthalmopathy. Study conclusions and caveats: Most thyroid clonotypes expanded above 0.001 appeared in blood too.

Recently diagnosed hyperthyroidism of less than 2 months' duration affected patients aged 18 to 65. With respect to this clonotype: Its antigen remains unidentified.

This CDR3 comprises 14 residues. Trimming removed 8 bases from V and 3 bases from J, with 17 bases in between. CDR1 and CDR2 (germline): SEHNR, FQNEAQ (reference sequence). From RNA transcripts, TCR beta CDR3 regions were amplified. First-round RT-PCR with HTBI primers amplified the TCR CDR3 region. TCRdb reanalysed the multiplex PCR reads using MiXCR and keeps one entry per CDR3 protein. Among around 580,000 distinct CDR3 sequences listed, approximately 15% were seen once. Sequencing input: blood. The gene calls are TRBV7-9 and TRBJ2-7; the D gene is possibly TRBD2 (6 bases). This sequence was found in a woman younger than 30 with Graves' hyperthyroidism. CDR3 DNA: TGTGCCAGCGGCTCGGAGGGTGGAGGCTACGAGCAGTACTTC. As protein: CASGSEGGGYEQYF.